This T cell receptor beta chain was found in a study of blood T cell repertoires in COVID-19. V was clipped by 5 bases and J by 7 bases; unmatched bases: 5. The CDR3 totals 13 residues. CDR1 is SGHAT, CDR2 FQNNGV, per germline. Some clones are missing from TCRdb's copy, which holds only in-frame ones; the method was immunoSEQ multiplex PCR. The sample has approximately 85,000 clones, about nine tenths seen once. The sequence was obtained from a man aged 45-65 years with active or convalescent COVID-19. The sample taken for sequencing was peripheral blood. The J gene is TRBJ1-2, the V gene TRBV11-2; 9 bases map to TRBD1. The CDR3 bases are TGTGCCAGCAGCATGGGACAGGGCTCTGGCTACACCTTC. It translates to CASSMGQGSGYTF.